This T cell receptor (beta chain) was observed in a study of beta chain features in type 1 diabetes. Turning to the study itself: Patients and healthy donors were similar in age, gender and cell yields.

Each of the CD4+ naive, central memory, regulatory and stem cell-like memory populations was sorted via CD45RO/CCR7/CD25/CD127/CD95/CD27. Notes on the study in general: Significant though moderate, a shortening of TCRB CDR3s appeared in all four CD4+ subsets of Type 1 diabetes patients.

Investigators reverse transcribed all isolated RNA, so they sequenced expressed TCRB transcripts. The table came from immunoSEQ multiplex PCR; TCRdb's copy has only in-frame clones and leaves some out. This sample has more than 150,000 clones, with roughly 9% found just once. Only a few counts were recorded for this clone. Its antigen is not known. The sample consisted of central memory CD4+ T cells from blood. The TCR originated in a woman in her 30s with type 1 diabetes.

The CDR3 sequence is CASTLPNQPQHF. CDR3 DNA sequence: TGTGCCAGCACCCTACCTAATCAGCCCCAGCATTTT. The gene calls are TRBV28 and TRBJ1-5; the D is unclear. Germline assignment: CDR1 MDHEN and CDR2 SYDVKM. V lost 7 bases and J lost 4, with 8 bases in between. The CDR3 sequence is 12 residues long.